This is a list of T cell receptor beta chains from one sample in a study of PD-L1 blockade in urothelial cancer. Clones were read by immunoSEQ multiplex PCR, and TCRdb kept only the in-frame ones, dropping some. The table shows 32,000 or so clones, with roughly 84% occurring only once. Material: PBMCs, obtained around atezolizumab (anti-PD-L1) treatment. These receptors were obtained from a man between 60 and 75 years old with urothelial cancer. CDR3s include the opening cysteine and the closing phenylalanine or tryptophan. D genes are given only for firm matches. Only part of the rows carry a size: once, few, many, or a class if the clone is expanded.

>TRBV5-1|-|TRBD1|TRBJ2-2|15
CASSPGQVNTGELFF
TGCGCCAGCAGCCCTGGACAGGTTAACACCGGGGAGCTGTTTTTT
>TRBV28|-|-|TRBJ2-2|16
CASKSGGIESTGELFF
TGTGCCAGCAAATCTGGGGGGATTGAAAGTACCGGGGAGCTGTTTTTT
>TRBV5-4|-|-|TRBJ2-7|13
CASSQTTPGEQYF
TGTGCCAGCAGCCAGACTACTCCCGGGGAGCAGTACTTC
>TRBV19|-|TRBD1|TRBJ1-5|14
CASSSRGPNQPQHF
TGTGCCAGTAGTAGCAGGGGGCCTAATCAGCCCCAGCATTTT
>TRBV5-6|-|TRBD2|TRBJ2-3|15
CASSDLAGLTDTQYF
TGTGCCAGCAGCGACCTAGCGGGCCTCACAGATACGCAGTATTTT
>TRBV27|-|-|TRBJ1-5|18
CASSLSRTGVNSNQPQHF
TGTGCCAGCAGTCTTTCCAGGACGGGGGTAAATAGCAATCAGCCCCAGCATTTT
>TRBV6-5|-|TRBD1|TRBJ2-1|14
CASSYPNRGNEQFF
TGTGCCAGCAGTTACCCCAACAGGGGCAATGAGCAGTTCTTC
>TRBV6-6|-|-|TRBJ2-2|13
CASRQGGTGELFF
TGTGCCAGCAGACAGGGTGGCACCGGGGAGCTGTTTTTT
>TRBV5-1|once|-|TRBJ2-2|16
CASSLGGGPNTGELFF
TGCGCCAGCAGCTTGGGAGGGGGTCCTAACACCGGGGAGCTGTTTTTT
>TRBV7-6|-|-|TRBJ2-1|13
CASSGRGFDEQFF
TGTGCCAGCAGCGGCAGGGGATTCGATGAGCAGTTCTTC
>TRBV27|-|-|TRBJ2-7|15
CASSLSRKIVYEQYF
TGTGCCAGCAGTTTATCTAGAAAAATAGTCTACGAGCAGTACTTC
>TRBV4-2|once|TRBD2|TRBJ2-7|16
CASSPRASGDSYEQYF
TGTGCCAGCAGCCCGAGGGCTAGCGGGGACTCCTACGAGCAGTACTTC
>TRBV28|few|-|TRBJ1-2|15
CASSLGRGPIYGYTF
TGTGCCAGCAGTTTGGGGCGGGGGCCGATCTATGGCTACACCTTC
>TRBV5-1|-|-|TRBJ2-7|14
CASSVRGVSYEQYF
TGCGCCAGCAGCGTCAGGGGTGTTTCCTACGAGCAGTACTTC
>TRBV28|few|-|TRBJ2-4|14
CASSSPTKEGIQYF
TGTGCCAGCAGTTCACCCACCAAGGAGGGCATTCAGTACTTC
>TRBV7-7|-|TRBD2|TRBJ2-1|15
CASSTGTSGMNEQFF
TGTGCTAGCAGCACCGGGACTAGCGGGATGAATGAGCAGTTCTTC
>TRBV2|-|TRBD1|TRBJ2-7|14
CASGTGQGNHEQYF
TGTGCCAGCGGAACGGGACAGGGCAACCACGAGCAGTACTTC
>TRBV5-6|-|-|TRBJ1-5|14
CASSVGTRGEPQHF
TGTGCCAGCAGCGTCGGGACACGGGGCGAGCCCCAGCATTTT
>TRBV7-2|-|TRBD1|TRBJ2-7|17
CASSSPPWTGGRNEQYF
TGTGCCAGCAGCAGCCCACCGTGGACAGGGGGGAGGAACGAGCAGTACTTC
>TRBV30|few|TRBD1|TRBJ2-2|15
CAWTPTGGVSGELFF
TGTGCCTGGACCCCGACAGGGGGCGTATCCGGGGAGCTGTTTTTT
>TRBV2|-|TRBD2|TRBJ2-5|16
CASSLGRLAGEETQYF
TGTGCCAGCAGCCTGGGGAGACTAGCGGGAGAAGAGACCCAGTACTTC
>TRBV7-2|few|TRBD2|TRBJ2-2|18
CASSFPPLAGPLTGELFF
TGTGCCAGCAGCTTCCCCCCGCTAGCGGGACCCCTTACCGGGGAGCTGTTTTTT
>TRBV7-2|-|TRBD1|TRBJ1-4|15
CASSQRTGFGEKLFF
TGTGCCAGCAGCCAGAGGACAGGGTTCGGAGAAAAACTGTTTTTT
>TRBV11-2|-|TRBD1|TRBJ1-5|17
CASSLEGGRGSNQPQHF
TGTGCCAGCAGCTTAGAAGGGGGCAGGGGCTCCAATCAGCCCCAGCATTTT
>TRBV19|few|-|TRBJ2-2|14
CASSIVHYTGELFF
TGTGCCAGTAGTATAGTTCATTACACCGGGGAGCTGTTTTTT
>TRBV18|-|-|TRBJ1-3|17
CASSPIQLSSSGNTIYF
TGTGCCAGCTCACCAATCCAATTATCTAGCTCTGGAAACACCATATATTTT
>TRBV27|once|TRBD2|TRBJ2-5|20
CASSFRGLAGGRGSQETQYF
TGTGCCAGCAGTTTCAGGGGACTAGCGGGAGGCCGCGGGTCCCAAGAGACCCAGTACTTC
>TRBV9|-|TRBD1|TRBJ1-2|16
CASSAMTRQGNYGYTF
TGTGCCAGCAGCGCGATGACCAGACAGGGGAACTATGGCTACACCTTC
>TRBV9|-|TRBD2|TRBJ2-1|15
CASSSSGRSFDEQFF
TGTGCCAGCAGCTCAAGCGGGAGGTCCTTCGATGAGCAGTTCTTC
>TRBV4-1|-|TRBD2|TRBJ2-5|19
CASSQSGGGLAGVAETQYF
TGCGCCAGCAGCCAATCCGGAGGGGGACTAGCGGGAGTGGCAGAGACCCAGTACTTC
>TRBV2|-|-|TRBJ1-1|14
CASRQGMVNTEAFF
TGTGCCAGCAGGCAGGGGATGGTTAACACTGAAGCTTTCTTT
>TRBV6-1|-|-|TRBJ1-1|13
CASSVGTRTEAFF
TGTGCCAGCAGTGTGGGCACGAGAACTGAAGCTTTCTTT
>TRBV13|-|TRBD1|TRBJ2-7|14
CASASGTVAYEQYF
TGTGCCAGCGCTTCCGGGACAGTAGCCTACGAGCAGTACTTC
>TRBV6-6|-|TRBD1|TRBJ1-5|16
CASTHGDRGLKQPQHF
TGTGCCAGCACCCACGGCGACAGGGGGCTAAAGCAGCCCCAGCATTTT
>TRBV21-1|-|-|TRBJ2-1|12
CASSNFNNEQFF
TGTGCCAGCAGCAACTTTAACAATGAGCAGTTCTTC
>TRBV13|-|-|TRBJ1-1|13
CASSLDRDTEAFF
TGTGCCAGCAGCTTGGATCGGGACACTGAAGCTTTCTTT
>TRBV7-9|-|-|TRBJ1-2|15
CASSLGAGAFDGYTF
TGTGCCAGCAGCTTAGGAGCGGGGGCTTTCGATGGCTACACCTTC
>TRBV7-8|-|TRBD2|TRBJ2-5|17
CASSSSHLAGARETQYF
TGTGCCAGCAGCTCCTCCCACCTAGCGGGAGCTAGGGAGACCCAGTACTTC
>TRBV19|-|TRBD1|TRBJ1-5|14
CASSTGQGGQPQHF
TGTGCCAGTAGTACAGGACAGGGCGGGCAGCCCCAGCATTTT
>TRBV6-1|-|TRBD1|TRBJ1-2|15
CASIAGQGDPSSYTF
TGTGCCAGCATCGCGGGACAGGGAGACCCCTCCAGCTACACCTTC
>TRBV5-8|-|-|TRBJ2-7|13
CASSLARAYEQYF
TGTGCCAGCAGCTTGGCTCGGGCCTACGAGCAGTACTTC
>TRBV7-7|-|-|TRBJ1-1|14
CASSPPGINTEAFF
TGTGCTAGCAGCCCCCCAGGGATCAACACTGAAGCTTTCTTT
>TRBV5-6|-|-|TRBJ2-3|17
CASSFLVKGLGTDTQYF
TGTGCCAGCAGCTTTCTCGTTAAGGGGTTAGGGACAGATACGCAGTATTTT
>TRBV10-3|-|-|TRBJ1-5|15
CATHDGGGFGQPQHF
TGTGCCACCCATGATGGGGGGGGCTTCGGTCAGCCCCAGCATTTT
>TRBV7-2|-|-|TRBJ2-7|18
CASSPPLFARGVLYEQYF
TGTGCCAGCAGCCCCCCCTTGTTCGCCAGGGGGGTTTTATACGAGCAGTACTTC
>TRBV19|once|TRBD1|TRBJ1-1|14
CASSTDRANTEAFF
TGTGCCAGTAGTACTGACAGGGCTAACACTGAAGCTTTCTTT
>TRBV13|-|TRBD2|TRBJ2-7|16
CASSSKLASSSYEQYF
TGTGCCAGCAGCTCGAAACTAGCGTCTAGCTCCTACGAGCAGTACTTC
>TRBV10-3|-|TRBD1|TRBJ2-5|12
CAISGQGETQYF
TGTGCCATCAGTGGACAGGGGGAGACCCAGTACTTC
>TRBV29-1|-|TRBD2|TRBJ2-7|12
CSARGGLSEQYF
TGCAGCGCTCGCGGGGGGCTCTCCGAGCAGTACTTC
>TRBV4-2|-|-|TRBJ2-4|15
CASSQDVLAKNIQYF
TGTGCCAGCAGCCAAGACGTTCTAGCCAAAAACATTCAGTACTTC
>TRBV9|-|-|TRBJ2-7|15
CASSVESGETYEQYF
TGTGCCAGCAGCGTAGAGTCGGGGGAAACCTACGAGCAGTACTTC
>TRBV28|-|-|TRBJ2-7|12
CASSSVVYEQYF
TGTGCCAGCAGTTCCGTCGTCTACGAGCAGTACTTC
>TRBV13|-|-|TRBJ2-3|14
CASSLTQSTDTQYF
TGTGCCAGCAGCTTAACCCAGTCCACAGATACGCAGTATTTT
>TRBV11-2|-|TRBD2|TRBJ2-5|18
CASSQRGLAGGRGETQYF
TGTGCCAGCAGCCAGAGGGGACTAGCGGGAGGGAGGGGAGAGACCCAGTACTTC
>TRBV10-3|-|-|TRBJ1-4|15
CAISESRAPSEKLFF
TGTGCCATCAGTGAGTCGCGGGCACCCAGTGAAAAACTGTTTTTT